The sequence of this TCR beta chain was determined in a study of OX40 agonist ivuxolimab in advanced cancers. Peripheral blood came from all dose cohorts at three timepoints. Here immunoSEQ multiplex PCR was the method, and the copy in TCRdb shows in-frame clones only, minus some. In the table there are over 95,000 clones, roughly 90% of which are singletons. The CDR3 contains 11 residues. The germline CDR1 and CDR2 sequences are MNHNS and SASEGT. Trimming took 11 bases from V and 5 from J, leaving 12 bases between them. This TCR came from an adult with an advanced solid tumor such as melanoma, head and neck, liver or kidney cancer. The V call is TRBV6-1, the J call TRBJ1-2; perhaps TRBD1 as D (6 bases). The sequenced sample was CD4+ or CD8+ T cells sorted from blood, obtained in a trial of the OX40 agonist ivuxolimab. CDR3 sequence (DNA): TGTGCCGGAGGGGGAACTTATGGCTACACCTTC. Its protein is CAGGGTYGYTF.